These 21 T cell receptor beta chains came from one sample sequenced in a study of blood T cells in healthy people across ages. A second PCR of roughly 7 to 11 cycles used a sample-barcoded 5' primer and a J-beta primer mix. One entry per CDR3 protein, called by TCRdb with MiXCR from the 5' RACE reads. The repertoire holds some 800,000 distinct CDR3 sequences, with under 55% as singletons. Sequences were obtained from blood. The receptor set was obtained from a man in his fifties or sixties in good health.

The chain recombines TRBV5-6 with TRBJ1-2, with TRBD1 as a possible D gene (5 bases). CDR3 size: 12 residues. Germline CDR1 SGHDT, CDR2 YYEEEE. The V end was cut by 3 bases, the J end by 7 bases, with 10 bases between. The CDR3 sequence is CASSWRGRGYTF. CDR3 DNA: TGTGCCAGCAGCTGGAGGGGACGTGGCTACACCTTC.

The chain employs TRBV7-9 and TRBJ1-2, with 7 bases aligning to TRBD1. CDR3 length: 13 residues. Germline V gives CDR1 SEHNR, CDR2 FQNEAQ (reference sequence). J was trimmed by 8 bases and V by 7 bases; bases with no gene match: 10. The CDR3 DNA is TGTGCCAGCAACCCCGACAGGGCGAGAGGCTACACCTTC. It codes for CASNPDRARGYTF.

The chain recombines TRBV2 with TRBJ2-3, with 9 positions matching TRBD1. This CDR3 is built from 14 residues. Germline V gene sequence: CDR1 SNHLY, CDR2 FYNNEI. Germline trimming cut 7 bases from V and 7 bases from J; bases unmatched to any gene: 9. The CDR3 is CASTDTGGDYTQYF. CDR3 DNA: TGTGCCAGCACCGATACAGGGGGCGATTATACGCAGTATTTT.

The chain joins TRBV14 to TRBJ2-1, with D perhaps assigned TRBD1 or TRBD2 (5 bases each). The length of the CDR3 is 15 residues. The germline V gene has CDR1 SGHDN and CDR2 FVKESK. V gave up 3 bases and J gave up 6 bases, with 15 bases separating them. As DNA, the CDR3 is TGTGCCAGCAGCCAGGGGGTACTAATTTCCAATGAGCAGTTCTTC. It translates to CASSQGVLISNEQFF.

The V and J genes are TRBV29-1 and TRBJ1-1; possibly TRBD1 for D (5 bases). CDR3 length: 14 amino acids. From germline, CDR1 is SQVTM and CDR2 ANQGSEA. The V end was cut by 4 bases, the J end by 4 bases, with 16 bases between. The CDR3, as DNA: TGCAGCGTTGTAGGACACCCTAAGGGCACTGAAGCTTTCTTT. Its translation: CSVVGHPKGTEAFF.

This sequence joins TRBV27 and TRBJ1-2; 7 bases map to TRBD1. V dropped 3 bases and J dropped 8; count of bases not matched to a gene: 6. Looked up from germline, CDR1 is MNHEY and CDR2 is SMNVEV (reference sequence). The CDR3 is made up of 13 amino acids. The CDR3 here is CASSFTGAGGYTF. CDR3 coding DNA: TGTGCCAGCAGTTTTACAGGGGCTGGCGGCTACACCTTC.

The genes are TRBV6-2 or TRBV6-3 and TRBJ2-1; 10 bases fit TRBD2. V was pared by 8 bases and J by 7 bases, with 8 bases of the junction left unmatched. Germline CDR1 MNHEY, CDR2 SVGEGT. This CDR3 is built from 14 residues. CDR3 nucleotides: TGTGCCAGCCTCGGGACTAGCGAAAGGAATGAGCAGTTCTTC. This encodes CASLGTSERNEQFF.

The chain recombines TRBV20-1 with TRBJ2-6; D perhaps matches TRBD1 (6 bases). Deletions cut 5 bases from V and 2 bases from J, with 16 bases between. The CDR3 totals 16 residues. Per germline, CDR1 DFQATT and CDR2 SNEGSKA (reference sequence). The DNA of the CDR3 is TGCAGTGCTCAGAGTACAGGGCTTACTGGGGCCAACGTCCTGACTTTC. This codes for CSAQSTGLTGANVLTF.

CDR3 loop: CASSDSKTGMGLEQYF. CDR3 coding DNA: TGTGCCAGCAGTGACTCCAAGACAGGGATGGGACTCGAGCAGTACTTC. The V call is TRBV6-1, the J call TRBJ2-7; tentative D call: TRBD1 (7 bases). V was shortened by 3 bases and J by 6 bases, with 21 bases between the two germline ends. The CDR3 totals 16 residues. Looked up from germline, CDR1 is MNHNS and CDR2 is SASEGT.

This clonotype was observed a few times. The V and J genes are TRBV3-1 and TRBJ1-2, with D unclear. Trimming stripped 1 base from V and 3 bases from J, with 12 bases between. This CDR3 region has 15 residues. Germline values: CDR1 LGHDT, CDR2 YNNKEL (reference sequence). Here the CDR3 DNA reads TGTGCCAGCAGCCAAGGGAGGGCCTCATACTATGGCTACACCTTC. Its translation is CASSQGRASYYGYTF.

The chain joins TRBV3-1 to TRBJ2-2; D remains ambiguous. This CDR3 region has 14 residues. V lost 3 bases to trimming and J lost 2 bases, with 7 bases between them. Germline V CDR1 and CDR2: LGHDT, YNNKEL (reference sequence). The CDR3 is CASSHRSNTGELFF. DNA of the CDR3: TGTGCCAGCAGCCATCGGAGCAACACCGGGGAGCTGTTTTTT.

This clonotype was counted once. The chain has TRBV2 and TRBJ1-6, with D hard to call. This CDR3 comprises 14 residues. Deletions cut 6 bases from V and 5 bases from J, with 11 bases between. Germline-derived CDR1 and CDR2 are SNHLY and FYNNEI. The CDR3 sequence: CASRAKLDNSPLHF. As DNA, the CDR3 is TGTGCCAGCAGAGCAAAGCTTGATAATTCACCCCTCCACTTT.

This chain uses TRBV20-1 with TRBJ1-1, with 9 positions matching TRBD1. V lost 6 bases and J lost 4; bases outside the gene matches: 9. Germline lookup yields CDR1 DFQATT and CDR2 SNEGSKA (reference sequence). The CDR3 covers 14 residues. In nucleotides, the CDR3 is TGCAGTGCCGACGAACAGGGGGCGGGCACTGAAGCTTTCTTT. Translated: CSADEQGAGTEAFF.

The rearrangement links TRBV18 to TRBJ2-1; D gene uncertain. V was clipped by 8 bases and J by 4 bases, with 15 bases between them. The CDR3 is 14 amino acids. Per the germline V gene, CDR1 is KGHSH and CDR2 is LQKENI. The CDR3 nucleotides read TGTGCCAGCGCCACTTACGACCTTTACAATGAGCAGTTCTTC. Amino acids: CASATYDLYNEQFF.

This clonotype was seen a few times. The genes are TRBV3-1 and TRBJ2-7, with D perhaps TRBD2 (5 bases). V was shortened by 4 bases and J by 0 bases, with 13 bases between the two germline ends. The CDR3 totals 15 residues. CDR1 is LGHDT and CDR2 is YNNKEL in the germline V gene (reference sequence). The CDR3 spells CASSRKSGSSYEQYF. The CDR3 nucleotides read TGTGCCAGCAGCCGGAAGTCTGGGAGCTCCTACGAGCAGTACTTC.

In DNA, the CDR3 is TGTGCCAGCAGCCCAGAAGGCAGAATCACAGATACGCAGTATTTT. Protein sequence: CASSPEGRITDTQYF. The chain joins TRBV9 to TRBJ2-3; D unclear. The V gene's germline CDR1 is SGDLS and CDR2 YYNGEE. V shed 4 bases and J shed 2 bases, with 14 bases lying between them. CDR3 length: 15 amino acids.

This chain links TRBV27 with TRBJ1-2; D is ambiguous. CDR1 and CDR2 from the germline V gene are MNHEY and SMNVEV (reference sequence). This CDR3 is 13 amino acids long. Trimming removed 3 bases from V and 4 bases from J, with 9 bases in between. CDR3 nucleotide sequence: TGTGCCAGCAGTTTTGGGGAGACCTATGGCTACACCTTC. Encoded protein: CASSFGETYGYTF.

The rearrangement uses TRBV20-1 and TRBJ2-7, with 12 bases that match TRBD2. The CDR3 totals 14 residues. Germline loops: CDR1 DFQATT, CDR2 SNEGSKA (reference sequence). Germline trimming cut 0 bases from V and 4 bases from J; bases unmatched to any gene: 1. DNA for the CDR3: TGCAGTGCTAGAGAGACTAGCGGGGGATACGAGCAGTACTTC. It encodes CSARETSGGYEQYF.

The chain links TRBV15 to TRBJ2-5; 7 positions agree with TRBD2. Germline-derived CDR1 and CDR2 are LNHNV and YYDKDF (reference sequence). This CDR3 has 15 amino acids. The junction had 5 bases not matched to a gene; V was cut back by 4 bases and J by 0 bases. CDR3 nucleotide sequence: TGTGCCACCAGCAAACCAGGGACTAACCAAGAGACCCAGTACTTC. Translation gives CATSKPGTNQETQYF.

The chain couples TRBV6-1 to TRBJ2-3; the D gene is possibly TRBD1 (5 bases). Deletions cut 5 bases from V and 4 bases from J, with 13 bases between. In germline, CDR1 is MNHNS, CDR2 SASEGT. The CDR3 consists of 14 residues. CDR3 residues: CASSPRVGPDTQYF. The CDR3 nucleotides are TGTGCCAGCAGTCCCAGGGTGGGCCCAGATACGCAGTATTTT.

V usage is TRBV6-6 and J usage is TRBJ2-7, with D possibly TRBD2 on 5 matching bases. This CDR3 contains 11 residues. The ends were cut back, 2 bases at V and 7 bases at J, with 6 bases in the middle. The germline V gene encodes CDR1 MNHNY and CDR2 SVGAGI (reference sequence). In nucleotides, the CDR3 is TGTGCCAGCAGTTACGGGAGTGAGCAGTACTTC. Amino acids: CASSYGSEQYF.